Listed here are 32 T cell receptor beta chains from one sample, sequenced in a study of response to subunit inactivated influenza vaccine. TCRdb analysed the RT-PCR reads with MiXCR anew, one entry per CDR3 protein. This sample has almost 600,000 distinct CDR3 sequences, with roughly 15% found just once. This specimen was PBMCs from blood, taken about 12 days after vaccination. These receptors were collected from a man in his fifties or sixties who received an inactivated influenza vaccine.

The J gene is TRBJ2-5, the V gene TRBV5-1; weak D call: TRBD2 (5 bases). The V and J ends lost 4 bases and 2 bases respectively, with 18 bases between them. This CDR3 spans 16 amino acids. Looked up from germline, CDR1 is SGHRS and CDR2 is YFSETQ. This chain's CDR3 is CASSQAGVIGQETQYF. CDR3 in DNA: TGCGCCAGCAGCCAGGCCGGGGTAATTGGACAAGAGACCCAGTACTTC.

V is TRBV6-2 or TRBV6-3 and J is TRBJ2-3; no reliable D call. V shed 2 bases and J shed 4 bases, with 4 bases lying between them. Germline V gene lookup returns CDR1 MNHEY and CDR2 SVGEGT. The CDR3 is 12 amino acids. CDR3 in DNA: TGTGCCAGCAGTTACAGAGCAGATACGCAGTATTTT. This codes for CASSYRADTQYF.

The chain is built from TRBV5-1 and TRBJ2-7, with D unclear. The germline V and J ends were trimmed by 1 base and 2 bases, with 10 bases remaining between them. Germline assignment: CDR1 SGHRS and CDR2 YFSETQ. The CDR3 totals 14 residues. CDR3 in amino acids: CASSLWTDPYEQYF. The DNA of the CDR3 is TGCGCCAGCAGCTTGTGGACGGACCCCTACGAGCAGTACTTC.

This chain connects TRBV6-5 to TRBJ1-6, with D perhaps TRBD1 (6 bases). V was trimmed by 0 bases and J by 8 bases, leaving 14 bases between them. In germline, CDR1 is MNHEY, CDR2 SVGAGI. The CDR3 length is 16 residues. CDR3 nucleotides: TGTGCCAGCAGTTACTCGAAGGGGGTGGTTCATTCACCCCTCCACTTT. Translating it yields CASSYSKGVVHSPLHF.

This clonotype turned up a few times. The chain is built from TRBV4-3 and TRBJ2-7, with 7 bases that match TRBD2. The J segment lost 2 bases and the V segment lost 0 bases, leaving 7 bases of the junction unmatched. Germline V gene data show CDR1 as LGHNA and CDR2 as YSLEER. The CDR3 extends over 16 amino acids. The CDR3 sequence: CASSQEVSGATYEQYF. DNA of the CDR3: TGCGCCAGCAGCCAAGAAGTGAGCGGGGCCACCTACGAGCAGTACTTC.

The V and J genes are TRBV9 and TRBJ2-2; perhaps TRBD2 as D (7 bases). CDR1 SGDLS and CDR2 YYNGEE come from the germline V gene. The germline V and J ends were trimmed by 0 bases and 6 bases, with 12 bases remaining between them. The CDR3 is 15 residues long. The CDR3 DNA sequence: TGTGCCAGCAGCGTAGACGGGGGGCCGCCCGGGGAGCTGTTTTTT. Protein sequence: CASSVDGGPPGELFF.

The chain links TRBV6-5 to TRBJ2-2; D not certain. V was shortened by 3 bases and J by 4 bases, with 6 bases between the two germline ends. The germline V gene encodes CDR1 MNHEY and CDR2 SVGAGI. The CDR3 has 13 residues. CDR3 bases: TGTGCCAGCAGTTATTTTGGCACCGGGGAGCTGTTTTTT. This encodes CASSYFGTGELFF.

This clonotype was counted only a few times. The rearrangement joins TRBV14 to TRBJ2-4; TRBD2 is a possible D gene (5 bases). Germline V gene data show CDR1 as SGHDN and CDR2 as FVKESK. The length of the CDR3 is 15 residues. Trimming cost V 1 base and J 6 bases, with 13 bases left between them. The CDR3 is CASSQGKGRGNIQYF. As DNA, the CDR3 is TGTGCCAGCAGCCAAGGGAAAGGACGGGGAAACATTCAGTACTTC.

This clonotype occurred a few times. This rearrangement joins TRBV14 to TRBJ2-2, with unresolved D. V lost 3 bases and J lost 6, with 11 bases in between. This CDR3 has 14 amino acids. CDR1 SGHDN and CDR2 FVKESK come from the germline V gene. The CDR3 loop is CASSQGIASGELFF. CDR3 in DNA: TGTGCCAGCAGCCAGGGAATAGCCTCCGGGGAGCTGTTTTTT.

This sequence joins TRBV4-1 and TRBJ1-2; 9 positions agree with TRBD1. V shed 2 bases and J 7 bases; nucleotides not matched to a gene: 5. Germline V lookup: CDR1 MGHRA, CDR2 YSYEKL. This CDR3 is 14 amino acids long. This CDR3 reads CASSQRTGVTGYTF. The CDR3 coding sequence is TGCGCCAGCAGCCAACGGACAGGGGTGACTGGCTACACCTTC.

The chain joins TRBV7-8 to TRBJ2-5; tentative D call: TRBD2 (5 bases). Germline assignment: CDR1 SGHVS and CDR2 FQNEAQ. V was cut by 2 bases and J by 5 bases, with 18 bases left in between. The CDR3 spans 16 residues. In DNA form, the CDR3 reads TGTGCCAGCAGCTTATCCCGCCTAGCCGGGCGCGAGACCCAGTACTTC. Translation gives CASSLSRLAGRETQYF.

In nucleotides, the CDR3 is TGTGCCAGCAGCCCGGCATGGACCCAGTACTTC. Protein product: CASSPAWTQYF. The V call is TRBV11-2, the J call TRBJ2-5; D gene uncertain. Germline CDR1 and CDR2: SGHAT and FQNNGV. The CDR3 sequence is 11 residues long. Trimming removed 5 bases at V and 7 bases at J, with 8 bases between.

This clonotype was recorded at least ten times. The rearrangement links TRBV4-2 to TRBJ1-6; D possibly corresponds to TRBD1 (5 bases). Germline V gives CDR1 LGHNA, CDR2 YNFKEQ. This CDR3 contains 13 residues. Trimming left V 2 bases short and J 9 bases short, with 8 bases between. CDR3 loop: CASSQQGRSPLHF. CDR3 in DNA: TGTGCCAGCAGCCAACAGGGTCGTTCACCCCTCCACTTT.

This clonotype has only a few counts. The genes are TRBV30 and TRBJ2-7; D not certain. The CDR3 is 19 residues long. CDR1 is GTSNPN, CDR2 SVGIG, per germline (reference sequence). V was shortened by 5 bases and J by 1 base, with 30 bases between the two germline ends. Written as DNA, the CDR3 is TGTGCCTGGGCCCCGTCGATAGAGGCACAACAATCCTTTTCCTACGAGCAGTACTTC. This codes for CAWAPSIEAQQSFSYEQYF.

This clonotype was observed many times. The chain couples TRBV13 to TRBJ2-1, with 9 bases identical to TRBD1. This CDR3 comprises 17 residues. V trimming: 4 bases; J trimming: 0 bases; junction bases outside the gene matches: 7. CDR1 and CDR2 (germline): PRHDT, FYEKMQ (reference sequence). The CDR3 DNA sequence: TGTGCCAGCAGCTCCAGACAGGGGGTTAGCTCCTACAATGAGCAGTTCTTC. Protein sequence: CASSSRQGVSSYNEQFF.

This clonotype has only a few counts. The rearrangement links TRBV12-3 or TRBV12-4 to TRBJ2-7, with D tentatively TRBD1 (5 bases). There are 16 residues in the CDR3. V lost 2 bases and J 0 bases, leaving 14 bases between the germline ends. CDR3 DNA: TGTGCCAGCAGTTTAACAGGACAAACGAGCTCCTACGAGCAGTACTTC. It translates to CASSLTGQTSSYEQYF.

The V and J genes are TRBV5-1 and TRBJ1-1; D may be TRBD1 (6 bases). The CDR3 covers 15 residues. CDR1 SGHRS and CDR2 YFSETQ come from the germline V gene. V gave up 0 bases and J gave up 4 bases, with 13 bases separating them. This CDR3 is CASSLEQGGSTEAFF. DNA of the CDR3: TGCGCCAGCAGCTTGGAACAGGGTGGTTCCACTGAAGCTTTCTTT.

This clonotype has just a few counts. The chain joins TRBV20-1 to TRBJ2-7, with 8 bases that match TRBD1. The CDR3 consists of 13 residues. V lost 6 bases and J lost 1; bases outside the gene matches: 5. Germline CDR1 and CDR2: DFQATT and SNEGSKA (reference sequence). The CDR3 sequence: CSAMTGDSYEQYF. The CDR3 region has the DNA TGCAGTGCCATGACAGGGGATTCCTACGAGCAGTACTTC.

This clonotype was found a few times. CDR3 sequence (DNA): TGCAGTGCTAGAGTTAGCGGGGGGGTCCACGAGCAGTACTTC. As protein: CSARVSGGVHEQYF. V usage is TRBV20-1 and J usage is TRBJ2-7; 11 bases match TRBD2. V gave up 1 base and J gave up 5 bases; unmatched junction bases: 4. Germline V gene sequence: CDR1 DFQATT, CDR2 SNEGSKA (reference sequence). This CDR3 comprises 14 residues.

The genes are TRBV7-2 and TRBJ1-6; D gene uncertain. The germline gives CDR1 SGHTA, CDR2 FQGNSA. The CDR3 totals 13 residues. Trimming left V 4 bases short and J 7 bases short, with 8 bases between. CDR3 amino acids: CASSSLQNSPLHF. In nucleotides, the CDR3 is TGTGCCAGCAGCTCATTACAGAATTCACCCCTCCACTTT.

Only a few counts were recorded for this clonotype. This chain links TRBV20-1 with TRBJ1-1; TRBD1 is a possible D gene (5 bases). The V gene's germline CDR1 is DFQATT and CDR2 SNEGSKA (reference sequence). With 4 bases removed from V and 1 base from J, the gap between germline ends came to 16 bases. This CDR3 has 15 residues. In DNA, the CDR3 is TGCAGTGCTAACTCCCCGGGACGGGGGAACACTGAAGCTTTCTTT. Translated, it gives CSANSPGRGNTEAFF.

CDR3 in DNA: TGTGCCAGCAGTCCGGGGAGCCAGCCCCAGCATTTT. This translates into CASSPGSQPQHF. The gene calls are TRBV2 and TRBJ1-5; D not certain. Germline V gene lookup returns CDR1 SNHLY and CDR2 FYNNEI. The germline V and J ends were trimmed by 5 bases and 7 bases, with 9 bases remaining between them. This CDR3 is 12 amino acids long.

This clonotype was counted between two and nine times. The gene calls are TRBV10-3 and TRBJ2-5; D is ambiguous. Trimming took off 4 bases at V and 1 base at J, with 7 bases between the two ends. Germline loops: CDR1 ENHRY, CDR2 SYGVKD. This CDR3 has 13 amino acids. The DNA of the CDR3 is TGTGCCATCAGTGGTAACTTCCAAGAGACCCAGTACTTC. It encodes CAISGNFQETQYF.

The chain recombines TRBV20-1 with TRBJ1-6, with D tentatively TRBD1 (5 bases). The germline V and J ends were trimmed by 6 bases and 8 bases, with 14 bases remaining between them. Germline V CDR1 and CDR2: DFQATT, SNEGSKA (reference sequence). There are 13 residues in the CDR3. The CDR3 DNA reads TGCAGTGCGAGGGACTATGGAGATTCACCCCTCCACTTT. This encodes CSARDYGDSPLHF.

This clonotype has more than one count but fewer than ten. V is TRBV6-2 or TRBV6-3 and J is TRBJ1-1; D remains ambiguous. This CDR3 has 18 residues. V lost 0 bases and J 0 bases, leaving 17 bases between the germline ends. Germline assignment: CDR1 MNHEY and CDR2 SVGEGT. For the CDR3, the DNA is TGTGCCAGCAGTTACTCGACTAGAGGGCGATCCATGAACACTGAAGCTTTCTTT. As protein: CASSYSTRGRSMNTEAFF.

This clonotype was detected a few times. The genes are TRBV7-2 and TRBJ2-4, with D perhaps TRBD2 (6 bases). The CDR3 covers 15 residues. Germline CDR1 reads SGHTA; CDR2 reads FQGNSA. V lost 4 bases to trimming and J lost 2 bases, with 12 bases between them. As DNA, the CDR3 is TGTGCCAGCAGCTCTGGCGGGGCTTCCAAAAACATTCAGTACTTC. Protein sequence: CASSSGGASKNIQYF.

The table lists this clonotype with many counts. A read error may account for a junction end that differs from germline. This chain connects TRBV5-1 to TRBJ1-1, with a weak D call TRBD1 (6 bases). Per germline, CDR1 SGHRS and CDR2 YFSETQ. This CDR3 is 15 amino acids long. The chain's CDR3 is CASSLGTGQNTEAFF. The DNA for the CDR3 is TGTGCCAGCAGTTTAGGTACGGGACAGAACACTGAAGCTTTCTTT.

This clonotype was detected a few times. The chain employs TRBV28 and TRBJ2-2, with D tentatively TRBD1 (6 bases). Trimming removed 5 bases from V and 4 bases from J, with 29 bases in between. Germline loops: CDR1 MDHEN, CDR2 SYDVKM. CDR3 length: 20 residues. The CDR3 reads CASSTQKTTGSLRGTGELFF. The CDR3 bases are TGTGCCAGCAGTACCCAGAAAACCACAGGGAGTCTTCGGGGCACCGGGGAGCTGTTTTTT.

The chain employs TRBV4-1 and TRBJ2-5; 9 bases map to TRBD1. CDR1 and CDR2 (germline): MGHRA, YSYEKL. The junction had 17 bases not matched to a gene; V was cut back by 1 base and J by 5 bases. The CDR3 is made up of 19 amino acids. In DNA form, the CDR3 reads TGCGCCAGCAGCCAAGTTTGGGCGAAGGCGGGACAGGGTGGGGAGACCCAGTACTTC. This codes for CASSQVWAKAGQGGETQYF.

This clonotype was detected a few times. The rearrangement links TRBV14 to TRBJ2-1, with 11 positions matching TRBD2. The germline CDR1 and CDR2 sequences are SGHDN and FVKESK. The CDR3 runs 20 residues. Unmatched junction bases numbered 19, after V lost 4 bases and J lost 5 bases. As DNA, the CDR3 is TGTGCCAGCAGCCCCGAGCGGATACTAGCGGGAGTCCTATTGGACAATGAGCAGTTCTTC. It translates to CASSPERILAGVLLDNEQFF.

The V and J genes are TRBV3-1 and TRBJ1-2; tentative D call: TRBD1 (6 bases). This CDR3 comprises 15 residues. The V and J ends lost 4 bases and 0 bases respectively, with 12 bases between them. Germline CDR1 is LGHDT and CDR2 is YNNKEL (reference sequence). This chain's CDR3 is CASSRTEISNYGYTF. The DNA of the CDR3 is TGTGCCAGCAGCCGGACAGAAATTTCTAACTATGGCTACACCTTC.

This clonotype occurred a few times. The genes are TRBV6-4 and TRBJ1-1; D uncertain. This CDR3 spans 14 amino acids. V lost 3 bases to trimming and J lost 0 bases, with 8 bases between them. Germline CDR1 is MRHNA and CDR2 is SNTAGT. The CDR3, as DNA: TGTGCCAGCAGTGAATTCGCTATGAACACTGAAGCTTTCTTT. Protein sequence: CASSEFAMNTEAFF.